This TCR beta chain was captured by sequencing in a study of blood T cell repertoires in COVID-19. At the level of the study: Acute and convalescent COVID-19 specimens originated in the United States, Italy and Spain.

Germline CDR1 LGHNA, CDR2 YSLEER. The CDR3 is made up of 17 amino acids. Trimming took 4 bases from V and 2 from J; bases not matched to a gene: 13. Methods used by the authors: How many nucleated cells were present was estimated from reference gene primer amplification. Clones were sequenced by immunoSEQ multiplex PCR, and TCRdb holds only the in-frame ones, with some missing. That table gives V, J and clone size, and the DNA gave D and trimming. The sample shows about 240,000 clones, around 86% of them seen only once. Sequencing used peripheral blood. The chain uses TRBV4-3 and TRBJ1-2; TRBD1 matches at 7 bases. The receptor was isolated from a woman aged 65 to 85 with active or convalescent COVID-19. Here the CDR3 reads CASSPQLIWDSNYGYTF. The CDR3 DNA reads TGCGCCAGCAGCCCACAGCTTATTTGGGACAGCAACTATGGCTACACCTTC.